This is a list of T cell receptor beta chains from one sample in a study of a mutant IDH1 vaccine in newly diagnosed glioma. Antigens for these TCRs are unknown. Produced via immunoSEQ multiplex PCR; TCRdb's table is partial and in-frame only. The sample yields tens of thousands of clones, under 90% seen once. Sequences were derived from PBMCs, sampled from a glioma patient whose treatment included an IDH1 peptide vaccine. These receptors were taken from a woman aged 40 to 50 with glioma. Some clones in this sample may be carry-over from other donors' samples. CDR3s include the opening cysteine and the closing phenylalanine or tryptophan. Each record gives: D gene, clone size, J gene, V gene, CDR3 protein, CDR3 DNA. The D gene is left open where the match is weak. Some rows have no size entry. The others give once, few or many, or a class for an expanded clone.

>-|-|TRBJ1-5|TRBV30
CAWTGGNNQPQHF
TGTGCCTGGACCGGGGGCAACAATCAGCCCCAGCATTTT
>TRBD1|-|TRBJ2-6|TRBV5-1
CASSLVQGASGANVLTF
TGCGCCAGCAGCTTGGTACAGGGGGCTTCTGGGGCCAACGTCCTGACTTTC
>-|-|TRBJ2-3|TRBV7-2
CASSPQVLARDTQYF
TGTGCCAGCAGCCCCCAGGTACTGGCACGAGATACGCAGTATTTT
>-|few|TRBJ1-1|TRBV6-4
CASSAGMVGDTEAFF
TGTGCCAGCAGTGCTGGGATGGTTGGGGACACTGAAGCTTTCTTT
>-|-|TRBJ1-1|TRBV4-1
CASSQERRKADTEAFF
TGCGCCAGCAGCCAAGAGAGAAGGAAAGCGGACACTGAAGCTTTCTTT
>TRBD2|-|TRBJ2-5|TRBV9
CASSARTSGVVTQYF
TGTGCCAGCAGCGCCAGGACGAGCGGGGTGGTGACCCAGTACTTC
>-|-|TRBJ2-7|TRBV9
CASSAQDSYEQYF
TGTGCCAGCAGCGCACAGGATAGCTACGAGCAGTACTTC
>TRBD2|-|TRBJ2-1|TRBV5-1
CASTPLAGGRNEQFF
TGCGCCAGCACCCCACTAGCGGGAGGGCGGAATGAGCAGTTCTTC
>TRBD1|few|TRBJ2-7|TRBV4-1
CASSQGDRRSYEQYF
TGCGCCAGCAGCCAAGGGGACAGGCGCTCCTACGAGCAGTACTTC
>TRBD2|-|TRBJ2-2|TRBV11-3
CASSLFASGSSAELFF
TGTGCCAGCAGCTTATTTGCTAGCGGGAGTTCGGCGGAGCTGTTTTTT
>-|-|TRBJ2-1|TRBV28
CASSSRHRDGSSYNEQFF
TGTGCCAGCAGTTCTCGACACCGGGACGGGAGCTCCTACAATGAGCAGTTCTTC
>-|-|TRBJ1-2|TRBV11-2
CASSSRLLNYGYTF
TGTGCCAGCAGCTCCCGCTTACTTAACTATGGCTACACCTTC
>-|-|TRBJ1-3|TRBV19
CASSRAGSGNTIYF
TGTGCCAGTAGTAGAGCAGGGTCTGGAAACACCATATATTTT
>-|-|TRBJ2-3|TRBV5-1
CASSTTAGGDGTQYF
TGCGCCAGCAGCACAACAGCGGGCGGGGATGGTACGCAGTATTTT
>-|-|TRBJ1-5|TRBV10-1
CASSESVGVVGSRGGVYNQPQHF
TGCGCCAGCAGTGAGTCGGTGGGAGTGGTGGGGTCCCGGGGGGGTGTTTATAATCAGCCCCAGCATTTT
>TRBD1|-|TRBJ2-7|TRBV29-1
CSVVGTGIGEQYF
TGCAGCGTTGTAGGGACAGGGATAGGGGAGCAGTACTTC
>TRBD1|-|TRBJ1-5|TRBV18
CASSTGGTGVYPNQPQHF
TGTGCCAGCTCAACAGGGGGGACAGGTGTATATCCGAATCAGCCCCAGCATTTT
>-|-|TRBJ1-4|TRBV2
CASSEGGQSVNEKLFF
TGTGCCAGCAGTGAGGGCGGACAGTCCGTCAATGAAAAACTGTTTTTT
>-|-|TRBJ1-1|TRBV6-4
CASSESYGNTEAFF
TGTGCCAGCAGTGAATCATACGGTAACACTGAAGCTTTCTTT
>-|-|TRBJ1-1|TRBV4-1
CASSETEGGPEAFF
TGCGCCAGCAGCGAAACCGAGGGTGGACCTGAAGCTTTCTTT
>TRBD1|-|TRBJ2-7|TRBV14
CASSRQGIGAYEQYF
TGTGCCAGCAGCCGACAGGGGATCGGGGCCTACGAGCAGTACTTC
>-|few|TRBJ1-4|TRBV7-2
CASSAAHRQTEKLFF
TGTGCCAGCAGCGCTGCGCACAGGCAAACCGAAAAACTGTTTTTT
>-|-|TRBJ1-1|TRBV10-3
CAISGDLNTEAFF
TGTGCCATCAGTGGGGACCTGAACACTGAAGCTTTCTTT
>-|-|TRBJ1-6|TRBV10-3
CAISSPTTPLHF
TGTGCCATCAGCTCCCCCACCACCCCCCTCCACTTT
>-|-|TRBJ1-3|TRBV27
CASSLAGALGNTIYF
TGTGCCAGCAGTTTAGCAGGTGCCCTTGGAAACACCATATATTTT
>-|-|TRBJ1-3|TRBV7-2
CASSSGFLGGNTIYF
TGTGCCAGCAGCTCGGGCTTCCTAGGTGGAAACACCATATATTTT
>-|-|TRBJ1-6|TRBV5-4
CASSLEEGSPLHF
TGTGCCAGCAGCTTAGAGGAGGGGTCACCCCTCCACTTT
>-|-|TRBJ1-3|TRBV5-6
CASSPGGGQPGNTIYF
TGTGCCAGCAGCCCCGGCGGGGGGCAGCCTGGAAACACCATATATTTT
>TRBD1|-|TRBJ2-7|TRBV5-1
CASSPGGSYEQYF
TGCGCCAGCAGCCCAGGGGGATCCTACGAGCAGTACTTC
>-|-|TRBJ2-7|TRBV29-1
CSVAGTPSYEQYF
TGCAGCGTCGCCGGGACGCCTTCCTACGAGCAGTACTTC